These T cell receptor beta chains were read from a single sample in a study of early T cells in non-severe SARS-CoV-2 infection. TCRdb itself ran the 5' RACE reads through MiXCR, one entry per CDR3 protein. Of about 60,000 distinct CDR3 sequences in the sample, around 14% were seen once. Sequencing input: whole blood. These receptors were collected from an adult who was a healthcare worker with PCR-confirmed SARS-CoV-2 infection or an uninfected control (not recorded which). The CDR3 runs from the conserved cysteine through the conserved F or W. The D gene is left open where the match is weak. Rows may omit the clone size; those that give it use once, few, many or a size class.

>13|TRBJ1-1|TRBV7-3|NA|NA
TGTGCCAGCAGCGAACGACAGAGCACTGAAGCTTTCTTT
CASSERQSTEAFF
>17|TRBJ2-3|TRBV7-9|TRBD2|few
TGTGCCAGCAGCTCCGGACTAGCACAGGGAGGGCCAGATACGCAGTATTTT
CASSSGLAQGGPDTQYF
>13|TRBJ2-3|TRBV7-9|TRBD2|many
TGTGCCGGAGATAGGGACTATACAGATACGCAGTATTTT
CAGDRDYTDTQYF
>18|TRBJ2-1|TRBV19|TRBD2|NA
TGTGCCAGTAGTCCTCTAGGGACTAGCGGGGGGGTCTACAATGAGCAGTTCTTC
CASSPLGTSGGVYNEQFF
>16|TRBJ1-1|TRBV11-3|TRBD1|many
TGTGCCAGCAGCTATGGACAGGGTGAGGGGAACACTGAAGCTTTCTTT
CASSYGQGEGNTEAFF
>15|TRBJ2-1|TRBV7-9|NA|many
TGTGCCAGCAGCTTCATATGGGCATCCTACAATGAGCAGTTCTTC
CASSFIWASYNEQFF
>15|TRBJ2-1|TRBV13|TRBD1|NA
TGTGCCAGCAGCAGGGGACAGGGGTTCGGGAATGAGCAGTTCTTC
CASSRGQGFGNEQFF
>15|TRBJ1-2|TRBV9|NA|NA
TGTGCCAGCAGCGTAGACGAGGGACTTAACTATGGCTACACCTTC
CASSVDEGLNYGYTF
>15|TRBJ2-2|TRBV9|TRBD2|NA
TGTGCCAGCAGCCCCCGGGGAGGGCTCACCGGGGAGCTGTTTTTT
CASSPRGGLTGELFF
>15|TRBJ1-4|TRBV18|NA|NA
TGTGCCAGCTCACCACTGACGGGGGCAAGGGAAAAACTGTTTTTT
CASSPLTGAREKLFF
>13|TRBJ2-7|TRBV6-6|TRBD1|many
TGTGCCAGCAGCCGGGACAGGACCTACGAGCAGTACTTC
CASSRDRTYEQYF
>18|TRBJ1-5|TRBV4-1|NA|few
TGCGCCAGCAGCCAAGACAAGTCCAGGGAGCTTAGCAATCAGCCCCAGCATTTT
CASSQDKSRELSNQPQHF
>13|TRBJ2-2|TRBV12-3/TRBV12-4|NA|NA
TGTGCCAGCAGTTTTGGGGTATCCGGGGAGCTGTTTTTT
CASSFGVSGELFF
>14|TRBJ1-2|TRBV18|NA|many
TGTGCCAGCTCACCAAGACAGGCCTACTATGGCTACACCTTC
CASSPRQAYYGYTF
>15|TRBJ1-6|TRBV27|NA|few
TGTGCCAGCAGTTTATCGACCGGGATTAATTCACCCCTCCACTTT
CASSLSTGINSPLHF
>16|TRBJ2-7|TRBV7-8|NA|NA
TGTGCCAGCAGCCCCCCGCCGGCCTTAACCTCCTACGAGCAGTACTTC
CASSPPPALTSYEQYF
>15|TRBJ1-2|TRBV5-5|NA|many
TGTGCCAGCAAAGGACTGGACGATATAGTCTATGGCTACACCTTC
CASKGLDDIVYGYTF
>19|TRBJ2-1|TRBV27|TRBD2|few
TGTGCCAGCAGTCCGGGGACTAGCGGGGGGGCATTTCGCCTCAATGAGCAGTTCTTC
CASSPGTSGGAFRLNEQFF
>15|TRBJ2-6|TRBV5-8|TRBD1|NA
TGTGCCAGCAGCATAGGGACAGGCGGAGCCAACGTCCTGACTTTC
CASSIGTGGANVLTF
>14|TRBJ1-1|TRBV29-1|NA|medium-sized
TGCAGCGTGAATTCCGGGACGGTGAACACTGAAGCTTTCTTT
CSVNSGTVNTEAFF
>15|TRBJ2-3|TRBV9|NA|NA
TGTGCCAGCAGCCCCCGACCCACTAGCACAGATACGCAGTATTTT
CASSPRPTSTDTQYF
>15|TRBJ2-1|TRBV7-2|TRBD2|few
TGTGCCAGCAGCCCATCCGGCGGGGGGCACAATGAGCAGTTCTTC
CASSPSGGGHNEQFF
>14|TRBJ1-2|TRBV19|TRBD1|many
TGTGCCAGTAGTATAGGGACAGGGGACTATGGCTACACCTTC
CASSIGTGDYGYTF
>15|TRBJ2-5|TRBV6-1|TRBD2|many
TGTGCCAGCAGTGATCTAGCGGGGGGGCTTGAGACCCAGTACTTC
CASSDLAGGLETQYF
>17|TRBJ1-2|TRBV6-6|TRBD1|few
TGTGCCAGCAGTTACGGAGGGGAGACAGGGGACCTCTATGGCTACACCTTC
CASSYGGETGDLYGYTF
>14|TRBJ1-2|TRBV7-9|NA|many
TGTGCCAGCAGCTTAGAAGCCTCTACCTATGGCTACACCTTC
CASSLEASTYGYTF
>13|TRBJ1-1|TRBV12-3/TRBV12-4|NA|NA
TGTGCCAGCAGGAAAGGGGGTGGCACTGAAGCTTTCTTT
CASRKGGGTEAFF
>14|TRBJ1-1|TRBV7-2|NA|NA
TGTGCCAGCAGCTTAAGGCAGCCGAACACTGAAGCTTTCTTT
CASSLRQPNTEAFF
>18|TRBJ2-2|TRBV6-1|TRBD1|few
TGTGCCAGCAGTGAAAGGGGCTGGGGACAGTCCCAAACCGGGGAGCTGTTTTTT
CASSERGWGQSQTGELFF
>14|TRBJ1-1|TRBV6-1|NA|few
TGTGCCAGCAGACGACAGGCGGTGAACACTGAAGCTTTCTTT
CASRRQAVNTEAFF
>14|TRBJ1-1|TRBV6-1|NA|many
TGTGCCAGCAGTGACTTTGCCCCCGACACTGAAGCTTTCTTT
CASSDFAPDTEAFF
>16|TRBJ2-2|TRBV20-1|NA|few
TGCAGTGCTAGAGATCAGGTGACGGTGAACACCGGGGAGCTGTTTTTT
CSARDQVTVNTGELFF
>14|TRBJ1-6|TRBV6-2/TRBV6-3|TRBD1|many
TGTGCCAGCAGCCTCGACAGGGGAAATTCACCCCTCCACTTT
CASSLDRGNSPLHF
>15|TRBJ1-6|TRBV2|NA|NA
TGTGCCAGCAGTGAGCCACAGGGTTTAACGCGGCCCCTCCACTTT
CASSEPQGLTRPLHF
>15|TRBJ2-3|TRBV5-1|TRBD2|many
TGCGCCAGCAGCTCTTGGACTAGCGGGGCAGATACGCAGTATTTT
CASSSWTSGADTQYF
>12|TRBJ2-1|TRBV7-2|NA|NA
TGTGCCAGCAGCGTGACAGGCAGCGAGCAGTTCTTC
CASSVTGSEQFF
>16|TRBJ2-1|TRBV10-2|NA|few
TGCGCCAGCAGTGATTTAGGGAGGAATATATACAATGAGCAGTTCTTC
CASSDLGRNIYNEQFF
>15|TRBJ1-5|TRBV9|NA|NA
TGTGCCAGCAGCAGATGGGGTAATAGCAATCAGCCCCAGCATTTT
CASSRWGNSNQPQHF
>13|TRBJ2-5|TRBV5-1|NA|few
TGCGCCAGCAGCTTGCGTGGGCAAGAGACCCAGTACTTC
CASSLRGQETQYF
>17|TRBJ2-3|TRBV6-1|TRBD2|NA
TGTGCCAGCAGACCGGGACTAGCGGGATCAAGCGAGGATACGCAGTATTTT
CASRPGLAGSSEDTQYF
>13|TRBJ2-7|TRBV11-2|NA|few
TGTGCCAGCAGCTATGGCATTAACTACGAGCAGTACTTC
CASSYGINYEQYF
>14|TRBJ1-1|TRBV7-9|TRBD1|NA
TGTGCCAGCAGCCAGGGGACAGGGGAAGCTGAAGCTTTCTTT
CASSQGTGEAEAFF